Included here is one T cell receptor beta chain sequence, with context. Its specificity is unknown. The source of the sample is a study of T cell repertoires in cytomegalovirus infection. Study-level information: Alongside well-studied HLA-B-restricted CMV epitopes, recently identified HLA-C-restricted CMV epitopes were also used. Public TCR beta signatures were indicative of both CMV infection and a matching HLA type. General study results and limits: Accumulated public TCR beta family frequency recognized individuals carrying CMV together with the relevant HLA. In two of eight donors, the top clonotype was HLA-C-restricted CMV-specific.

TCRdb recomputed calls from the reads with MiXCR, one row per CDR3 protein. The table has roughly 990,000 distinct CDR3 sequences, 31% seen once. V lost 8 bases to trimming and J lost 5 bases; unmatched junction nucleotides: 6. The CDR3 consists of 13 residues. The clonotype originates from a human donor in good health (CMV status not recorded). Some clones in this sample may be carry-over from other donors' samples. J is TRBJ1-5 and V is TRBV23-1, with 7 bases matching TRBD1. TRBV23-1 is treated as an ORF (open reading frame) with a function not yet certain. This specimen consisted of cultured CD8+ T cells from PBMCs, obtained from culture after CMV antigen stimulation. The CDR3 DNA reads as TGCGCCAGCGTCTACAGGGGAGATCAGCCCCAGCATTTT. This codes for CASVYRGDQPQHF.